One and the same sample provided the 23 T cell receptor beta chains below, sequenced in a study of OX40 agonist ivuxolimab in advanced cancers. TCRdb's copy holds only in-frame clones and misses some; the assay was immunoSEQ multiplex PCR. The repertoire has fewer than 130,000 clones, around 90% of them found once; the top ten carry 0.27%. The sequencing used CD4+ or CD8+ T cells sorted from blood, collected in a trial of the OX40 agonist ivuxolimab. The receptors were sampled from an adult with an advanced solid tumor such as melanoma, head and neck, liver or kidney cancer.

The V call is TRBV11-3, the J call TRBJ2-1; no clear D gene. Trimming cost V 5 bases and J 6 bases, with 14 bases left between them. Per germline, CDR1 SGHNT and CDR2 YENEEA. The length of the CDR3 is 14 residues. The chain's CDR3 is CASSQITTGNEQFF. The CDR3, as DNA: TGTGCCAGCAGCCAAATAACTACGGGCAATGAGCAGTTCTTC.

This chain connects TRBV15 to TRBJ2-7; 11 bases map to TRBD1. The CDR3 has 15 amino acids. Per the germline V gene, CDR1 is LNHNV and CDR2 is YYDKDF (reference sequence). V shed 0 bases, J shed 5 bases, and the junction held 3 bases outside the gene matches. CDR3 sequence: CATSRELGQGDEQYF. The CDR3 DNA sequence: TGTGCCACCAGCAGAGAGCTGGGACAGGGGGACGAGCAGTACTTC.

The rearrangement uses TRBV28 and TRBJ1-2, with D possibly TRBD1 on 5 matching bases. The CDR3 totals 13 residues. The germline V and J ends were trimmed by 3 bases and 7 bases, with 12 bases remaining between them. Per germline, CDR1 MDHEN and CDR2 SYDVKM. In nucleotides, the CDR3 is TGTGCCAGCAGTTTCGGGGGTCGTGTTGGCTACACCTTC. Translating it yields CASSFGGRVGYTF.

The rearrangement links TRBV7-2 to TRBJ2-7, with TRBD2 as a possible D gene (5 bases). The CDR3 is made up of 14 amino acids. Germline CDR1 and CDR2: SGHTA and FQGNSA. The V and J ends lost 5 bases and 0 bases respectively, with 11 bases between them. CDR3 amino acids: CASSSTGDSYEQYF. CDR3 DNA sequence: TGTGCCAGCAGCAGTACCGGGGACTCCTACGAGCAGTACTTC.

The chain combines TRBV11-1 with TRBJ2-2; 8 nucleotides line up with TRBD1. After removal of 7 bases from V and 0 bases from J, the junction contained 7 bases not matched to a gene. Germline-derived CDR1 and CDR2 are SGHAT and FQDESV (reference sequence). The CDR3 contains 16 residues. The CDR3 region is CASTVQGASNTGELFF. The CDR3 nucleotides are TGTGCCAGCACCGTTCAGGGGGCCTCGAACACCGGGGAGCTGTTTTTT.

This chain joins TRBV7-9 and TRBJ2-1; D possibly uses TRBD1 or TRBD2 (5 bases each). Germline V CDR1 and CDR2: SEHNR, FQNEAQ (reference sequence). The CDR3 has 15 residues. Trimming took 1 base from V and 5 from J, leaving 12 bases between them. CDR3 sequence reads: CASSLVPGRHNEQFF. In nucleotides, the CDR3 is TGTGCCAGCAGCTTAGTTCCGGGGCGACACAATGAGCAGTTCTTC.

The chain combines TRBV9 with TRBJ2-7; TRBD1 matches 7 bases. CDR3 length: 15 residues. Germline V gives CDR1 SGDLS, CDR2 YYNGEE. With 2 bases clipped from V and 2 bases from J, the junction kept 7 bases outside the gene matches. The CDR3 bases are TGTGCCAGCAGCGTCTCCGGGACAGAGGCCTACGAGCAGTACTTC. Its translation: CASSVSGTEAYEQYF.

This clone occurred once. V and J are TRBV28 and TRBJ1-2; unclear D gene. The CDR3 contains 14 residues. The V end was cut by 6 bases, the J end by 4 bases, with 15 bases between. From germline, CDR1 is MDHEN and CDR2 SYDVKM. CDR3: CASRFGVTVYGYTF. CDR3 DNA: TGTGCCAGCAGATTCGGGGTCACGGTCTATGGCTACACCTTC.

This clone was observed a single time. The chain combines TRBV7-3 with TRBJ2-1; weak D call: TRBD2 (5 bases). Trimming stripped 4 bases from V and 5 bases from J, with 12 bases between. Per germline, CDR1 SGHTA and CDR2 FQGTGA. The CDR3 covers 14 residues. CDR3 sequence (DNA): TGTGCCAGCAGCTACGCGGGTGCTAACAATGAGCAGTTCTTC. Translated, it gives CASSYAGANNEQFF.

The rearrangement uses TRBV19 and TRBJ1-1; tentatively, D is TRBD1 (5 bases). Per the germline V gene, CDR1 is LNHDA and CDR2 is SQIVND (reference sequence). Trimming cost V 3 bases and J 1 base, with 15 bases left between them. There are 16 residues in the CDR3. The CDR3 reads CASSMRAGQANTEAFF. CDR3 DNA sequence: TGTGCCAGTAGTATGCGAGCGGGGCAGGCGAACACTGAAGCTTTCTTT.

The chain joins TRBV4-1 to TRBJ2-1; D is unclear. The CDR3 has 13 amino acids. V lost 6 bases to trimming and J lost 5 bases, with 11 bases between them. The germline gives CDR1 MGHRA, CDR2 YSYEKL. CDR3 DNA sequence: TGCGCCAGCAGTACACCCCGGGACAATGAGCAGTTCTTC. The encoded protein is CASSTPRDNEQFF.

This rearrangement joins TRBV29-1 to TRBJ1-1, with D tentatively TRBD1 (5 bases). Trimming left V 0 bases short and J 7 bases short, with 12 bases between. This CDR3 region has 13 residues. Germline V CDR1 and CDR2: SQVTM, ANQGSEA. This chain's CDR3 is CSVEDPRGGEAFF. The CDR3 coding sequence is TGCAGCGTTGAAGATCCTAGGGGAGGTGAAGCTTTCTTT.

About this clone: Its ends do not fully match the called genes, so a read error is possible. V is TRBV7-7 and J is TRBJ2-2; TRBD1 agrees at 8 bases. CDR3 length equals 17 residues. Germline lookup yields CDR1 SSHAT and CDR2 FNYEAQ (reference sequence). CDR3 region: CASSLDRTGSHTGELFF. CDR3 nucleotides: TGTGCTAGCAGCTTAGACCGGACAGGGAGCCACACCGGGGAGCTGTTTTTT.

This clone was found once. The chain is built from TRBV5-6 and TRBJ1-5; no firm D call. Between the trimmed V and J ends, which lost 1 base and 0 bases, there was a span of 5 bases. The germline CDR1 and CDR2 sequences are SGHDT and YYEEEE. The CDR3 is made up of 14 amino acids. CDR3 nucleotides: TGTGCCAGCAGCTTGATGGATAGCAATCAGCCCCAGCATTTT. This codes for CASSLMDSNQPQHF. Using reference TRBV5-6 and TRBJ1-5 for the parts outside the CDR3, the full variable domain is DAGVTQSPTHLIKTRGQQVTLRCSPKSGHDTVSWYQQALGQGPQFIFQYYEEEERQRGNFPDRFSGHQFPNYSSELNVNALLLGDSALYLCASSLMDSNQPQHFGDGTRLSIL.

This clone was recorded once. This rearrangement joins TRBV10-3 to TRBJ2-7; tentative D call: TRBD2 (5 bases). The CDR3 spans 13 residues. V shed 8 bases and J shed 6 bases, with 17 bases lying between them. Germline V gene data show CDR1 as ENHRY and CDR2 as SYGVKD. Written as DNA, the CDR3 is TGTGCCATCTCCCGGGATACCGCTGGCGAGCAGTACTTC. The encoded protein is CAISRDTAGEQYF.

This clone has just a few counts. The chain carries TRBV7-2 and TRBJ2-5, with 16 bases aligning to TRBD2. The CDR3 runs to 17 residues. Germline CDR1 and CDR2: SGHTA and FQGNSA. The J segment lost 5 bases and the V segment lost 1 base, leaving 4 bases of the junction unmatched. In DNA, the CDR3 is TGTGCCAGCAGCTTAGTGGGACTAGCGGGGGGGCGTGAGACCCAGTACTTC. Translated, it gives CASSLVGLAGGRETQYF.

The J gene is TRBJ2-3, the V gene TRBV7-3; tentative D call: TRBD2 (6 bases). Germline V gene data show CDR1 as SGHTA and CDR2 as FQGTGA. V lost 10 bases, J lost 1 base, and 18 bases lay in between. CDR3 length: 15 residues. In nucleotides, the CDR3 is TGTGCCACTTCCGAGGTCGCTAGCGGCACAGATACGCAGTATTTT. It yields the protein CATSEVASGTDTQYF.

The chain joins TRBV7-9 to TRBJ2-7; 11 bases line up with TRBD2. The CDR3 loop spans 16 amino acids. The V and J ends lost 5 bases and 1 base, in that order; junction bases with no gene match: 7. CDR1 is SEHNR, CDR2 FQNEAQ, per germline (reference sequence). This CDR3 is CASSPGLADRSYEQYF. The CDR3 DNA reads as TGTGCCAGCAGCCCGGGACTAGCGGACCGATCCTACGAGCAGTACTTC.

The chain uses TRBV29-1 and TRBJ1-1; no definite D call. The CDR3 is made up of 13 amino acids. Trimming removed 4 bases at V and 3 bases at J, with 12 bases between. Germline V CDR1 and CDR2: SQVTM, ANQGSEA. CDR3 amino acids: CSVVPGLYTEAFF. The CDR3 DNA reads as TGCAGCGTTGTGCCAGGCCTCTACACTGAAGCTTTCTTT. Full variable domain (outside the CDR3, taken from reference TRBV29-1 and TRBJ1-1): SAVISQKPSRDICQRGTSLTIQCQVDSQVTMMFWYRQQPGQSLTLIATANQGSEATYESGFVIDKFPISRPNLTFSTLTVSNMSPEDSSIYLCSVVPGLYTEAFFGQGTRLTVV.

This sequence joins TRBV7-3 and TRBJ2-1, with TRBD2 identical over 7 bases. Germline CDR1 and CDR2: SGHTA and FQGTGA. The V gene end was trimmed by 4 bases and the J gene end by 0 bases; junction bases not matched to a gene: 6. The CDR3 totals 16 residues. CDR3: CASSYWGGSSYNEQFF. In nucleotides, the CDR3 is TGTGCCAGCAGCTACTGGGGGGGAAGCTCCTACAATGAGCAGTTCTTC. Supplemented by reference TRBV7-3 and TRBJ2-1, the full variable domain reads GAGVSQTPSNKVTEKGKYVELRCDPISGHTALYWYRQSLGQGPEFLIYFQGTGAADDSGLPNDRFFAVRPEGSVSTLKIQRTERGDSAVYLCASSYWGGSSYNEQFFGPGTRLTVL.

The chain employs TRBV6-5 and TRBJ1-1; TRBD1 might be the D (6 bases). V lost 7 bases, J lost 3 bases, and 15 bases lay in between. CDR1 is MNHEY and CDR2 is SVGAGI in the germline V gene. The length of the CDR3 is 14 residues. The CDR3 region has the DNA TGTGCCAGCACTCTACAGGGAGAGGACACTGAAGCTTTCTTT. Encoded protein: CASTLQGEDTEAFF.

This clone has a single count. The chain couples TRBV7-8 to TRBJ2-5, with TRBD2 as a possible D gene (6 bases). The V end was cut by 5 bases, the J end by 4 bases, with 14 bases between. This CDR3 comprises 14 residues. The germline CDR1 and CDR2 sequences are SGHVS and FQNEAQ. The CDR3 sequence is CASSRLGRGETQYF. CDR3 bases: TGTGCCAGCAGCAGACTCGGGAGAGGAGAGACCCAGTACTTC.

The chain recombines TRBV2 with TRBJ2-7, with D hard to call. V was cut by 7 bases and J by 1 base, with 14 bases left in between. This CDR3 has 14 amino acids. Germline CDR1 is SNHLY and CDR2 is FYNNEI. The CDR3 coding sequence is TGTGCCAGCATGGCCGAAGCCCAATCCTACGAGCAGTACTTC. Translated, it gives CASMAEAQSYEQYF.